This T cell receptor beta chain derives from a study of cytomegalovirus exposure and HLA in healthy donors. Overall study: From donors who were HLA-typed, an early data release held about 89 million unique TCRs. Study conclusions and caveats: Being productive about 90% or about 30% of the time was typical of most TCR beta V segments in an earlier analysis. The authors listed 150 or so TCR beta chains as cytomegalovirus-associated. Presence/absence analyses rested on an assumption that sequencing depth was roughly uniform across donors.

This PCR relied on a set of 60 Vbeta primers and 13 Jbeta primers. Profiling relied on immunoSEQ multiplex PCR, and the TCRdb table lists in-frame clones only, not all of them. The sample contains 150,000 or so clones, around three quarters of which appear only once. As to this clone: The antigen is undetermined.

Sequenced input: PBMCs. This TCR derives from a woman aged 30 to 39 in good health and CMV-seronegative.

The CDR3 reads CASSLDLAGVNLQYF. Written as DNA, the CDR3 is TGTGCCAGCAGCTTAGATCTAGCGGGAGTCAACCTCCAGTACTTC. This chain connects TRBV7-3 to TRBJ2-5; TRBD2 matches at 10 bases. V was pared by 2 bases and J by 10 bases, with 10 bases of the junction left unmatched. Per germline, CDR1 SGHTA and CDR2 FQGTGA. The CDR3 runs to 15 residues.